One sample yielded the 12 T cell receptor beta chains listed below, sequenced in a study of vaccination effects on CD4 cells after COVID-19. The protocol was immunoSEQ multiplex PCR, while the TCRdb copy is restricted to in-frame clones and leaves out a portion. This sample carries fewer than 75,000 clones, approximately 72% of them seen once, and the ten largest clones take around 4%. Culture lasted roughly 9 days before CD4+ T cell isolation. Either the mRNA-1273 or the BNT162b2 vaccine was given to participants as two doses. No antigen is known for these receptors. Sequencing used CD4+ T cells from PBMCs cultured without peptide, obtained after COVID-19 vaccination. The receptors come from a human donor who received a COVID-19 vaccine.

J is TRBJ2-7 and V is TRBV19; D remains unclear. V was cut by 9 bases and J by 0 bases, with 12 bases left in between. The CDR3 contains 13 residues. Germline CDR1 and CDR2: LNHDA and SQIVND (reference sequence). CDR3: CASSVPSSYEQYF. Here the CDR3 DNA reads TGTGCCAGCAGCGTCCCCAGCTCCTACGAGCAGTACTTC.

The rearrangement uses TRBV19 and TRBJ2-1; D is undetermined. V was cut by 1 base and J by 4 bases, with 14 bases left in between. Germline values: CDR1 LNHDA, CDR2 SQIVND (reference sequence). This CDR3 spans 16 amino acids. Here the CDR3 reads CASSIVSAREYNEQFF. CDR3 nucleotides: TGTGCCAGTAGTATAGTATCGGCTAGGGAATACAATGAGCAGTTCTTC.

V and J are TRBV7-9 and TRBJ1-3; D is undetermined. The CDR3 runs 16 residues. V shed 1 base and J shed 0 bases, with 10 bases lying between them. CDR1 and CDR2 from the germline V gene are SEHNR and FQNEAQ (reference sequence). The CDR3 region has the DNA TGTGCCAGCAGCTTAGTGAGCGGACGCTCTGGAAACACCATATATTTT. This encodes CASSLVSGRSGNTIYF.

This chain connects TRBV5-1 to TRBJ1-2; D not certain. This CDR3 has 16 amino acids. In germline, CDR1 is SGHRS, CDR2 YFSETQ. The V and J ends lost 0 bases and 4 bases respectively, with 16 bases between them. CDR3 DNA sequence: TGCGCCAGCAGCTTGGACAGCCTAGCTCTACCCTATGGCTACACCTTC. Its protein product is CASSLDSLALPYGYTF.

This chain connects TRBV6-5 to TRBJ2-2, with D possibly matching TRBD1 (5 bases). This CDR3 is 15 amino acids long. With 0 bases removed from V and 4 bases from J, the gap between germline ends came to 9 bases. Germline CDR1 is MNHEY and CDR2 is SVGAGI. CDR3 region: CASSYSNRITGELFF. CDR3 DNA: TGTGCCAGCAGTTACTCCAACAGGATCACCGGGGAGCTGTTTTTT.

The chain carries TRBV30 and TRBJ1-2; tentative D call: TRBD1 (6 bases). Germline V gene lookup returns CDR1 GTSNPN and CDR2 SVGIG (reference sequence). This CDR3 spans 19 amino acids. Between the trimmed V and J ends, which lost 2 bases and 0 bases, there was a span of 25 bases. This CDR3 reads CAWSSARTRGFASNYGYTF. The CDR3 coding sequence is TGTGCCTGGAGTTCCGCAAGAACTAGGGGGTTCGCTTCTAACTATGGCTACACCTTC.

This chain joins TRBV4-1 and TRBJ2-7; D remains unclear. Deletions cut 4 bases from V and 3 bases from J, with 16 bases between. CDR3 length: 15 residues. Germline lookup yields CDR1 MGHRA and CDR2 YSYEKL. The CDR3 here is CASSPRAWVVYEQYF. The CDR3 DNA reads TGCGCCAGCAGCCCGCGTGCCTGGGTTGTCTACGAGCAGTACTTC.

This sequence joins TRBV7-9 and TRBJ1-1, with unresolved D. The V gene lost 5 bases and the J gene lost 4 bases, with 8 bases spanning the gap. CDR1 is SEHNR, CDR2 FQNEAQ, per germline (reference sequence). This CDR3 contains 12 residues. CDR3: CASSLYGTEAFF. DNA for the CDR3: TGTGCCAGCAGCCTTTATGGCACTGAAGCTTTCTTT.

This clone has only one observation. This chain connects TRBV12-3 or TRBV12-4 to TRBJ1-1, with TRBD1 identical over 7 bases. CDR3 length: 12 amino acids. V shed 5 bases, J shed 11 bases, and the junction held 8 bases outside the gene matches. The CDR3 nucleotides are TGTGCCAGCAGTAGAGGGGGCGCGGAGGCTTTCTTT. Translated, it gives CASSRGGAEAFF.

V usage is TRBV6-2 or TRBV6-3 and J usage is TRBJ2-3; the D gene is possibly TRBD2 (6 bases). Trimming removed 0 bases from V and 2 bases from J, with 12 bases in between. The CDR3 length is 16 residues. The germline V gene has CDR1 MNHEY and CDR2 SVGEGT. The CDR3 protein is CASSYSLRGLTDTQYF. In DNA, the CDR3 is TGTGCCAGCAGTTACTCACTGCGGGGTCTCACAGATACGCAGTATTTT.

This chain links TRBV18 with TRBJ1-1, with unresolved D. The CDR3 runs 15 residues. Looked up from germline, CDR1 is KGHSH and CDR2 is LQKENI. V was cut by 4 bases and J by 7 bases, with 19 bases left in between. In DNA form, the CDR3 reads TGTGCCAGCTCACTACCCGTGTTGAAGGGCGGTGAAGCTTTCTTT. Its translation is CASSLPVLKGGEAFF.

V usage is TRBV6-2 or TRBV6-3 and J usage is TRBJ1-1; TRBD1 aligns across 7 bases. The CDR3 covers 15 residues. CDR1 is MNHEY and CDR2 is SVGEGT in the germline V gene. V gave up 5 bases and J gave up 0 bases; unmatched junction bases: 6. CDR3 in DNA: TGTGCCAGCAGTAACAGGGGAAACATGAACACTGAAGCTTTCTTT. It is translated as CASSNRGNMNTEAFF.